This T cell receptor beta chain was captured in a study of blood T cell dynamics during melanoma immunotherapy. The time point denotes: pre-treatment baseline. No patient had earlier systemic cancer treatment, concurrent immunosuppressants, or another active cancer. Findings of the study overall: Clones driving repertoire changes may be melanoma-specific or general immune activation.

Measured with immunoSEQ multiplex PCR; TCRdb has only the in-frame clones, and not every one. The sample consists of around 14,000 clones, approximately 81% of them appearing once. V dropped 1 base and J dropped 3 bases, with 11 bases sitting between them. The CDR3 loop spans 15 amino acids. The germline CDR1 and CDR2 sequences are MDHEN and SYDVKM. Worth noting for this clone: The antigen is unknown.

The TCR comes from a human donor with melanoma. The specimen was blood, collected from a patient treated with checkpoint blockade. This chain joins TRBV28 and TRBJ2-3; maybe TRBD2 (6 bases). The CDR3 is CASSLSRGFTDTQYF. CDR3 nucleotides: TGTGCCAGCAGTTTATCTCGGGGGTTTACAGATACGCAGTATTTT.